The 28 T cell receptor beta chains below come from one sample, sequenced in a study of T cell responses to AZD1222 COVID-19 vaccine. Using immunoSEQ multiplex PCR, the repertoire was profiled, and TCRdb retains in-frame clones only, with some absent. This table holds 100,000 to 130,000 clones, around 90% found once. The specimen was peripheral blood, collected on day 0 of AZD1222 vaccination. These receptors were obtained from an adult in good health.

This clone was recorded once. The V gene is TRBV5-1, the J gene TRBJ2-7; 7 nucleotides match TRBD1. V gave up 6 bases and J gave up 2 bases; unmatched junction bases: 5. The CDR3 runs to 13 residues. CDR1 and CDR2 from the germline V gene are SGHRS and YFSETQ. The CDR3 protein is CASKGGGAYEQYF. CDR3 DNA sequence: TGCGCCAGCAAAGGGGGCGGCGCCTACGAGCAGTACTTC.

This chain connects TRBV7-3 to TRBJ2-7, with TRBD1 matching over 10 bases. The CDR3 length is 15 residues. Germline V gives CDR1 SGHTA, CDR2 FQGTGA. J lost 5 bases, V lost 5 bases, and 9 bases had no gene match. The CDR3 region is CASSPRTGGIHEQYF. The CDR3 nucleotides read TGTGCCAGCAGCCCCCGGACAGGGGGTATTCACGAGCAGTACTTC.

The chain combines TRBV15 with TRBJ2-7; TRBD2 agrees at 9 bases. The CDR3 totals 16 residues. The junction had 10 bases not matched to a gene; V was cut back by 4 bases and J by 3 bases. Germline CDR1 reads LNHNV; CDR2 reads YYDKDF (reference sequence). CDR3 amino acids: CATSTGGGRAYYEQYF. In DNA form, the CDR3 reads TGTGCCACCAGCACCGGTGGCGGGAGGGCCTACTACGAGCAGTACTTC.

The genes are TRBV6-9 and TRBJ1-4, with 8 bases matching TRBD1. The length of the CDR3 is 15 residues. Germline CDR1 MNHGY, CDR2 SVAAGI. The V gene end was trimmed by 8 bases and the J gene end by 2 bases; junction bases not matched to a gene: 7. As DNA, the CDR3 is TGTGCCAGCCAACGACAGGGGAGGACTAATGAAAAACTGTTTTTT. It yields the protein CASQRQGRTNEKLFF.

The chain couples TRBV5-1 to TRBJ1-3; D gene unclear. The CDR3 runs to 14 residues. Trimming took 7 bases from V and 4 from J, leaving 15 bases between them. Germline V gene lookup returns CDR1 SGHRS and CDR2 YFSETQ. In nucleotides, the CDR3 is TGCGCCAGCTCGGACCCCCGCGGAGGAAACACCATATATTTT. It translates to CASSDPRGGNTIYF.

CDR3 DNA: TGCGCCAGCAGCTTGGAAGGCGGGACCACCGGGGAGCTGTTTTTT. This gives the protein CASSLEGGTTGELFF. The chain uses TRBV5-1 and TRBJ2-2; a weak D match, TRBD2 (6 bases). The CDR3 sequence is 15 residues long. Germline V lookup: CDR1 SGHRS, CDR2 YFSETQ. Trimming stripped 0 bases from V and 4 bases from J, with 10 bases between.

V is TRBV6-5 and J is TRBJ2-3, with D uncertain. V lost 7 bases, J lost 6 bases, and 14 bases lay in between. CDR1 MNHEY and CDR2 SVGAGI come from the germline V gene. The CDR3 spans 13 residues. The CDR3 region is CASNLVAGDTQYF. DNA of the CDR3: TGTGCCAGCAATTTAGTTGCCGGGGATACGCAGTATTTT.

This clone came up once. The V gene is TRBV6-5, the J gene TRBJ2-6; possibly TRBD1 for D (6 bases). This CDR3 has 14 residues. In germline, CDR1 is MNHEY, CDR2 SVGAGI. V lost 5 bases to trimming and J lost 3 bases, with 8 bases between them. CDR3 nucleotide sequence: TGTGCCAGCAGTCGAGGGGGTGGGGCCAACGTCCTGACTTTC. Encoded protein: CASSRGGGANVLTF.

V gene TRBV5-1 combines with J gene TRBJ2-7; the D is unclear. From germline, CDR1 is SGHRS and CDR2 YFSETQ. V was clipped by 0 bases and J by 3 bases, with 4 bases between them. The CDR3 length is 12 residues. CDR3 DNA: TGCGCCAGCAGCTTGGACAACTACGAGCAGTACTTC. It is translated as CASSLDNYEQYF.

The rearrangement links TRBV18 to TRBJ2-7; 9 nucleotides agree with TRBD2. CDR1 is KGHSH, CDR2 LQKENI, per germline. V was pared by 6 bases and J by 0 bases, with 9 bases of the junction left unmatched. The CDR3 runs to 16 residues. For the CDR3, the DNA is TGTGCCAGCTCCCGCACTAGCGGGCTTAGCTCCTACGAGCAGTACTTC. Amino acids: CASSRTSGLSSYEQYF.

The V gene is TRBV19, the J gene TRBJ2-1, with 15 nucleotides matching TRBD2. V gave up 7 bases and J gave up 0 bases; unmatched junction bases: 10. Germline CDR1 LNHDA, CDR2 SQIVND (reference sequence). The CDR3 consists of 19 residues. The CDR3: CASTGLAGGLFYSYNEQFF. CDR3 bases: TGTGCCAGTACAGGACTAGCGGGAGGGCTGTTTTACTCCTACAATGAGCAGTTCTTC.

The chain joins TRBV6-5 to TRBJ1-1; 7 nucleotides align to TRBD1. The junction had 4 bases not matched to a gene; V was cut back by 6 bases and J by 0 bases. The CDR3 runs to 14 residues. Germline values: CDR1 MNHEY, CDR2 SVGAGI. CDR3 amino acids: CASSAGGVNTEAFF. The CDR3 DNA reads TGTGCCAGCAGCGCAGGGGGTGTGAACACTGAAGCTTTCTTT.

This chain connects TRBV3-1 (or the pseudogene TRBV3-2) to TRBJ2-1, with TRBD2 identical over 7 bases. V was pared by 1 base and J by 2 bases, with 8 bases of the junction left unmatched. Germline assignment: CDR1 LGHDT and CDR2 YNNKEL (reference sequence). CDR3 size: 17 residues. The CDR3 loop reads CASSQGSAGEAYNEQFF. The CDR3 DNA follows: TGTGCCAGCAGCCAAGGTTCGGCGGGAGAAGCCTACAATGAGCAGTTCTTC.

This chain links TRBV5-6 with TRBJ1-6; unclear D gene. Trimming stripped 0 bases from V and 6 bases from J, with 7 bases between. The germline V gene encodes CDR1 SGHDT and CDR2 YYEEEE. CDR3 length: 14 amino acids. CDR3 bases: TGTGCCAGCAGCTTGGTGGAGGCTAATTCACCCCTCCACTTT. This encodes CASSLVEANSPLHF.

The J gene is TRBJ1-1, the V gene TRBV7-3, with D tentatively TRBD1 (5 bases). Germline CDR1 is SGHTA and CDR2 is FQGTGA. The CDR3 runs 14 residues. Trimming left V 1 base short and J 5 bases short, with 11 bases between. This chain's CDR3 is CASSLSQGGTEAFF. For the CDR3, the DNA is TGTGCCAGCAGCTTAAGCCAGGGTGGGACTGAAGCTTTCTTT.

The chain employs TRBV19 and TRBJ2-1; 13 nucleotides line up with TRBD2. The germline CDR1 and CDR2 sequences are LNHDA and SQIVND (reference sequence). The CDR3 loop spans 14 amino acids. The V and J ends lost 6 bases and 7 bases, in that order; junction bases with no gene match: 3. DNA for the CDR3: TGTGCCAGTAGAAGGACTAGCGGGAGAAATGAGCAGTTCTTC. As protein: CASRRTSGRNEQFF.

The chain has TRBV28 and TRBJ2-7; D may match TRBD1 or TRBD2 (6 bases each). The germline CDR1 and CDR2 sequences are MDHEN and SYDVKM. Trimming took 3 bases from V and 0 from J, leaving 15 bases between them. The length of the CDR3 is 16 residues. CDR3 in amino acids: CASSLGGLLSSYEQYF. CDR3 DNA: TGTGCCAGCAGTTTGGGGGGCTTATTGAGCTCCTACGAGCAGTACTTC.

This clone is a singleton in its sample. The chain's CDR3 is CAISESLIPADHRYGYTF. The CDR3 nucleotides are TGTGCCATCAGTGAGTCTCTGATCCCGGCAGACCATCGCTATGGCTACACCTTC. The rearrangement joins TRBV10-3 to TRBJ1-2; D is uncertain. Trimming shortened V by 0 bases and J by 4 bases, and 21 bases separated the two germline ends. Germline CDR1 reads ENHRY; CDR2 reads SYGVKD. The CDR3 consists of 18 residues.

The chain uses TRBV6-7 and TRBJ1-2; TRBD1 matches at 7 bases. TRBV6-7 carries the ORF label, with uncertain function. The CDR3 has 14 amino acids. The junction had 9 bases not matched to a gene; V was cut back by 3 bases and J by 8 bases. CDR3 coding DNA: TGTGCCAGCAGTTATCTTGAGACAGGGAGCGGCTACACCTTC. Its translation is CASSYLETGSGYTF.

The table lists this clone with a count of one. The rearrangement joins TRBV28 to TRBJ1-2; D not certain. The V end lost 5 bases, the J end lost 2 bases, and 15 bases lay between the germline ends. The germline CDR1 and CDR2 sequences are MDHEN and SYDVKM. This CDR3 is built from 15 residues. CDR3 nucleotide sequence: TGTGCCAGCAGTCCCGGACGGACCCTCAACTATGGCTACACCTTC. This codes for CASSPGRTLNYGYTF.

The rearrangement joins TRBV12-5 to TRBJ1-2; D gene uncertain. The CDR3 extends over 11 amino acids. The V end lost 0 bases, the J end lost 8 bases, and 4 bases lay between the germline ends. The germline CDR1 and CDR2 sequences are LGHNT and FRNRAP. The CDR3 region is CASGLVGGYTF. CDR3 bases: TGTGCTAGTGGTTTGGTAGGCGGCTACACCTTC.

The chain combines TRBV7-2 with TRBJ1-3; D not resolved. Trimming took off 1 base at V and 8 bases at J, with 9 bases between the two ends. The length of the CDR3 is 13 residues. CDR1 is SGHTA and CDR2 is FQGNSA in the germline V gene. The DNA for the CDR3 is TGTGCCAGCAGCTTAGGTTTGGTGGACACCATATATTTT. Its translation is CASSLGLVDTIYF. The full variable domain, its missing parts supplied by reference TRBV7-2 and TRBJ1-3, is GAGVSQSPSNKVTEKGKDVELRCDPISGHTALYWYRQSLGQGLEFLIYFQGNSAPDKSGLPSDRFSAERTGGSVSTLTIQRTQQEDSAVYLCASSLGLVDTIYFGEGSWLTVV.

This clone was observed a single time. The rearrangement joins TRBV5-1 to TRBJ2-1, with no clear D. Trimming removed 1 base from V and 0 bases from J, with 11 bases in between. Germline assignment: CDR1 SGHRS and CDR2 YFSETQ. The CDR3 has 16 residues. As DNA, the CDR3 is TGCGCCAGCAGCTTGACGGCACAGAGCTCCTACAATGAGCAGTTCTTC. Amino acid sequence: CASSLTAQSSYNEQFF.

This chain joins TRBV18 and TRBJ1-3, with D maybe TRBD1 (6 bases). The ends were cut back, 0 bases at V and 4 bases at J, with 16 bases in the middle. The CDR3 consists of 17 residues. Germline values: CDR1 KGHSH, CDR2 LQKENI. CDR3 DNA: TGTGCCAGCTCACCACCGGGGGCAGGGGTCAACGGAAACACCATATATTTT. As protein: CASSPPGAGVNGNTIYF.

J is TRBJ2-6 and V is TRBV18, with no clear D. The germline V gene has CDR1 KGHSH and CDR2 LQKENI. Trimming removed 2 bases at V and 0 bases at J, with 8 bases between. This CDR3 is built from 16 residues. CDR3: CASSPMVSSGANVLTF. The CDR3 region has the DNA TGTGCCAGCTCACCAATGGTGAGCTCTGGGGCCAACGTCCTGACTTTC.

The V and J genes are TRBV12-3 or TRBV12-4 and TRBJ2-2, with a tentative D call TRBD2 (6 bases). The CDR3 spans 13 residues. Between the trimmed V and J ends, which lost 4 bases and 4 bases, there was a span of 7 bases. The CDR3 nucleotides read TGTGCCAGCAGTTACGGGGGCACCGGGGAGCTGTTTTTT. It translates to CASSYGGTGELFF.

V and J are TRBV7-3 and TRBJ2-7; D is unclear. The V end was cut by 5 bases, the J end by 3 bases, with 14 bases between. Looked up from germline, CDR1 is SGHTA and CDR2 is FQGTGA. The CDR3 extends over 14 amino acids. The CDR3 reads CASSPNGDHYEQYF. In DNA, the CDR3 is TGTGCCAGCAGCCCCAACGGCGACCACTACGAGCAGTACTTC.

The rearrangement links TRBV7-2 to TRBJ1-6; D is perhaps TRBD1 (5 bases). V was trimmed by 5 bases and J by 7 bases, leaving 15 bases between them. Germline V lookup: CDR1 SGHTA, CDR2 FQGNSA. The CDR3 has 15 residues. The CDR3 sequence: CASSGGGIRNSPLHF. DNA for the CDR3: TGTGCCAGCAGCGGTGGGGGGATAAGGAATTCACCCCTCCACTTT.